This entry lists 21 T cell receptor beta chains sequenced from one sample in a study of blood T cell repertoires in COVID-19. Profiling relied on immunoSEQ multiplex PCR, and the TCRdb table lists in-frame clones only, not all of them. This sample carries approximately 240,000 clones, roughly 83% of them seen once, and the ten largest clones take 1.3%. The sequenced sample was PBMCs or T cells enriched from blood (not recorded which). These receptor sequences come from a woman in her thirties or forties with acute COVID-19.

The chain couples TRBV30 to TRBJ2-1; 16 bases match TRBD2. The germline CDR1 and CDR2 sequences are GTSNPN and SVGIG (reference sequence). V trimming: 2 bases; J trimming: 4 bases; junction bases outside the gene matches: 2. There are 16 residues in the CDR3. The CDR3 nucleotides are TGTGCCTGGAGTCCGGGACTAGCGGGAGGGTACAATGAGCAGTTCTTC. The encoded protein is CAWSPGLAGGYNEQFF.

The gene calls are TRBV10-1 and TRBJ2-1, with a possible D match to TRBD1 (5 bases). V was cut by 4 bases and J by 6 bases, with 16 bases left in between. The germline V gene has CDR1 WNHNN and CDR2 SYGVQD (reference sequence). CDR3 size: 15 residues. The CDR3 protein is CASSVGHSGSNEQFF. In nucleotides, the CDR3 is TGCGCCAGCAGTGTGGGGCACTCAGGAAGCAATGAGCAGTTCTTC.

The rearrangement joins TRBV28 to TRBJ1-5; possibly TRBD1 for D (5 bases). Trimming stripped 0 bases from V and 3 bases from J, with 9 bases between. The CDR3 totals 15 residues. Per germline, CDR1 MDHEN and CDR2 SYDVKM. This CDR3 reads CASSLWGTNNQPQHF. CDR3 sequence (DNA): TGTGCCAGCAGTTTATGGGGGACTAACAATCAGCCCCAGCATTTT.

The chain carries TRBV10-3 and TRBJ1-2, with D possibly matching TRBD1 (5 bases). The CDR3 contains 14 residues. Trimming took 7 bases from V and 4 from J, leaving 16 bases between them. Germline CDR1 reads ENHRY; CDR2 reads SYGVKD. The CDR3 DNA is TGTGCCATCACCAAAGGAGGGGCGGGCTATGGCTACACCTTC. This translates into CAITKGGAGYGYTF.

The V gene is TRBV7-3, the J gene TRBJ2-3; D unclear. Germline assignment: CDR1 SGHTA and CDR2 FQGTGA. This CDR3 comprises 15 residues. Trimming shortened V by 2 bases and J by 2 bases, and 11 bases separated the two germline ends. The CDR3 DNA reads TGTGCCAGCAGCTTACTGGGCCTCAACACAGATACGCAGTATTTT. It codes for CASSLLGLNTDTQYF.

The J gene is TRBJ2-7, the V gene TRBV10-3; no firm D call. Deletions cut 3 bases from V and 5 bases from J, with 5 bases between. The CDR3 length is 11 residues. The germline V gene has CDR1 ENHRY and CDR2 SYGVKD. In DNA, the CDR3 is TGTGCCATCAGTGAAGTAGACGAGCAGTACTTC. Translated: CAISEVDEQYF.

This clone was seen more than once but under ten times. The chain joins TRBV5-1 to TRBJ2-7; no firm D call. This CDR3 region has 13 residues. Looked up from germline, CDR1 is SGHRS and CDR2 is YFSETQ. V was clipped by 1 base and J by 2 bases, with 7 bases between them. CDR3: CASSLRVTYEQYF. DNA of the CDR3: TGCGCCAGCAGCTTGCGGGTAACCTACGAGCAGTACTTC.

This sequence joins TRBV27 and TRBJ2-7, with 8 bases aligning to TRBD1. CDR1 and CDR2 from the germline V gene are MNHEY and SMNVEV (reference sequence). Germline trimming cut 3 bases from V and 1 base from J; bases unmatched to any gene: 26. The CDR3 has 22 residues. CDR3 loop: CASSLRIPSETGVMVVSYEQYF. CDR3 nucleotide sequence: TGTGCCAGCAGTTTGAGAATTCCTTCCGAGACAGGGGTGATGGTAGTATCCTACGAGCAGTACTTC.

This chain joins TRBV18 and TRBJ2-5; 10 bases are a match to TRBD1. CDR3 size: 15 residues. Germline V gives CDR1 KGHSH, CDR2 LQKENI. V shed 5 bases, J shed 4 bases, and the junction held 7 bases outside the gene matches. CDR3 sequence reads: CASSSWDRGGETQYF. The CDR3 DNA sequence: TGTGCCAGCTCATCCTGGGACAGGGGAGGAGAGACCCAGTACTTC.

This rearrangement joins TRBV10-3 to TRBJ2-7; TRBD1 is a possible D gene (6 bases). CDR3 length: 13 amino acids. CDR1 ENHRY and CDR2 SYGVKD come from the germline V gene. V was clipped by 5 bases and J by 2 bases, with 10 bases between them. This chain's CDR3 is CAISYRETYEQYF. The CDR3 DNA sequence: TGTGCCATCAGTTACAGGGAGACCTACGAGCAGTACTTC.

The CDR3 nucleotides read TGTGCCACCAGCAGATCGAGCACAGATACGCAGTATTTT. This encodes CATSRSSTDTQYF. This chain connects TRBV15 to TRBJ2-3; D is unresolved. The germline V and J ends were trimmed by 2 bases and 0 bases, with 3 bases remaining between them. CDR3 size: 13 residues. Germline V CDR1 and CDR2: LNHNV, YYDKDF (reference sequence).

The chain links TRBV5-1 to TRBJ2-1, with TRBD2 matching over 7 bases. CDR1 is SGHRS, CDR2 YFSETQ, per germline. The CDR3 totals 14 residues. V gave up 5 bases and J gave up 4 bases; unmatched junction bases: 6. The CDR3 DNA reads TGCGCCAGCAGGTTGACTAGCTCTTACAATGAGCAGTTCTTC. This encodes CASRLTSSYNEQFF.

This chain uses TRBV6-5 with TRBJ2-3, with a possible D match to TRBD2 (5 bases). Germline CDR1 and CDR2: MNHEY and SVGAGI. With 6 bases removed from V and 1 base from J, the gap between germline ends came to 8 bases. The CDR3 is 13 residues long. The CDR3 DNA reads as TGTGCCAGCAGCCTAGCCCGCACAGATACGCAGTATTTT. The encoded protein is CASSLARTDTQYF.

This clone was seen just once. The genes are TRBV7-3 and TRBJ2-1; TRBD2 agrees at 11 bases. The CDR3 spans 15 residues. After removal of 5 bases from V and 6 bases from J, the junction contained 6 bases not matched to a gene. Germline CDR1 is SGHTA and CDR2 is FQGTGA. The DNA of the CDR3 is TGTGCCAGCAGCGATTATAGCGGGGGGGTCAATGAGCAGTTCTTC. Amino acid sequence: CASSDYSGGVNEQFF.

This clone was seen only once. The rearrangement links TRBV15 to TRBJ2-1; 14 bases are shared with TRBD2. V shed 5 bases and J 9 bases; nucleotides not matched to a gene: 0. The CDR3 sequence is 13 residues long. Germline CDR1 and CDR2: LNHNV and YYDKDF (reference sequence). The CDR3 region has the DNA TGTGCCACCAGCGGGACTAGCGGGGGTGAGCAGTTCTTC. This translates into CATSGTSGGEQFF.

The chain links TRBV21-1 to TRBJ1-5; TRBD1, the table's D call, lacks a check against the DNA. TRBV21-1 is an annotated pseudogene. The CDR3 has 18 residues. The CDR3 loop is CASSNDTNLDKPNQPQHF. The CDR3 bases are TGTGCCAGCAGCAACGACACTAATCTGGACAAACCAAATCAGCCCCAGCATTTT.

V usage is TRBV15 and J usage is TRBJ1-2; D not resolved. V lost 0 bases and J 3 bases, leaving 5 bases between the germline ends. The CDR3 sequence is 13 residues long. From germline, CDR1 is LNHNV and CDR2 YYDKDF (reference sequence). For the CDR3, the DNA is TGTGCCACCAGCAGAGACGAGGACTATGGCTACACCTTC. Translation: CATSRDEDYGYTF.

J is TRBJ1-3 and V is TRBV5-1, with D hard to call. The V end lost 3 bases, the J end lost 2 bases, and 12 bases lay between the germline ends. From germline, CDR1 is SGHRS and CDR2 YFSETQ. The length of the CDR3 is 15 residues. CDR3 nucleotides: TGCGCCAGCAGCTACATCGGAGGTACTGGAAACACCATATATTTT. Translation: CASSYIGGTGNTIYF. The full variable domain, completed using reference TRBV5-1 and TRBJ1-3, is KAGVTQTPRYLIKTRGQQVTLSCSPISGHRSVSWYQQTPGQGLQFLFEYFSETQRNKGNFPGRFSGRQFSNSRSEMNVSTLELGDSALYLCASSYIGGTGNTIYFGEGSWLTVV.

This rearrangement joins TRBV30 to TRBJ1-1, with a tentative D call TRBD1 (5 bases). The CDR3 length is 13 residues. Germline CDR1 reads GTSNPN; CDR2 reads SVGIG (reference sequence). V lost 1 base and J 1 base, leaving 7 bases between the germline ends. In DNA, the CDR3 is TGTGCCTGGAGTGCGACAGCGAACACTGAAGCTTTCTTT. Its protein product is CAWSATANTEAFF.

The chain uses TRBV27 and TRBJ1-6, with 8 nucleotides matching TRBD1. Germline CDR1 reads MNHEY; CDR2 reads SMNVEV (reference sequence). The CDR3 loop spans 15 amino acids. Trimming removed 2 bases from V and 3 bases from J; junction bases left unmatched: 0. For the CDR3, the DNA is TGTGCCAGCAGTTTAGGACAGGGCTATAATTCACCCCTCCACTTT. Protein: CASSLGQGYNSPLHF.

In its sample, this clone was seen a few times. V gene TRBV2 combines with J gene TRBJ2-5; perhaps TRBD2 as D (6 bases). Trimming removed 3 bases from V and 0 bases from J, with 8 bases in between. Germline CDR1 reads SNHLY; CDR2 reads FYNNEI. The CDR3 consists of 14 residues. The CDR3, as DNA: TGTGCCAGCAGTGATCGGGGGAACCAAGAGACCCAGTACTTC. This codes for CASSDRGNQETQYF.